The present entry profiles one T cell receptor (beta chain) with its context. This CDR3 contains 17 residues. Germline CDR1 reads LNHDA; CDR2 reads SQIVND (reference sequence). V lost 4 bases, J lost 6 bases, and 25 bases lay in between. The data derive from a study of blood T cell repertoires in COVID-19. In the study overall: Collection of acute and convalescent COVID-19 samples took place in the United States, Italy and Spain. Nucleic acid was either cDNA or gDNA, and it came from T cells, B-cell-depleted T cells, or PBMCs.

Some clones are missing from TCRdb's copy, which holds only in-frame ones; the method was immunoSEQ multiplex PCR. The sample lists over 90,000 clones, about 90% occurring once. The sequencing input was peripheral blood. The chain is built from TRBV19 and TRBJ2-7; D perhaps matches TRBD1 (6 bases). The sequence was obtained from a human donor in a cohort sampled during active COVID-19. The CDR3: CASSRRFPPSRGSEQYF. CDR3 DNA sequence: TGTGCCAGTAGTAGACGCTTCCCCCCCAGCAGGGGTAGCGAGCAGTACTTC.